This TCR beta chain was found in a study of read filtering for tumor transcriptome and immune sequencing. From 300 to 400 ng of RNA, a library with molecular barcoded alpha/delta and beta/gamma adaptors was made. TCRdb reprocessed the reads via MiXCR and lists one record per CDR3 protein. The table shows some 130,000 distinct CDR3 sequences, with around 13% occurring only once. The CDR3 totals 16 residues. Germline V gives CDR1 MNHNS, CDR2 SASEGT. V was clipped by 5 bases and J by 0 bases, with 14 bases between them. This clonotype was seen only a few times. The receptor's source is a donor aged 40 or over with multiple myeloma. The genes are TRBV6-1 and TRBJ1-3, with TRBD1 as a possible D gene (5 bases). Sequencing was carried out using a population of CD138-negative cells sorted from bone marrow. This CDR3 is CASSPGDSSSGNTIYF. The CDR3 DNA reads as TGTGCCAGCAGTCCCGGGGACTCCAGCTCTGGAAACACCATATATTTT.